This T cell receptor beta chain was profiled in a study of T cell repertoires in cytomegalovirus infection. This clonotype was observed a few times. The CDR3 is 14 residues long. CDR1 and CDR2 from the germline V gene are SGHRS and YFSETQ. The V end lost 4 bases, the J end lost 1 base, and 11 bases lay between the germline ends. TCRdb independently ran MiXCR on the reads; one entry per CDR3 protein. The profile shows hundreds of thousands of distinct CDR3 sequences, about 17% of them singletons. The chain links TRBV5-1 to TRBJ1-1; possibly TRBD1 for D (6 bases). The clonotype comes from a human donor in good health (CMV status not recorded). Some clones in this sample may be carry-over from other donors' samples. Sequenced sample: PBMCs. CDR3 region: CASSHGQTNTEAFF. CDR3 DNA: TGCGCCAGCAGCCACGGACAGACGAACACTGAAGCTTTCTTT. Looking up the rest from reference TRBV5-1 and TRBJ1-1 gives the full variable domain: KAGVTQTPRYLIKTRGQQVTLSCSPISGHRSVSWYQQTPGQGLQFLFEYFSETQRNKGNFPGRFSGRQFSNSRSEMNVSTLELGDSALYLCASSHGQTNTEAFFGQGTRLTVV.